These 27 T cell receptor beta chains share one sample of origin, sequenced in a study of technical replicates of blood from a handful of donors. Assay used: immunoSEQ multiplex PCR; TCRdb lists only in-frame clones, some missing. There are approximately 13,000 clones in the sample; 80% to 85% occur only once, and approximately 10% lies in the top ten. Sequencing used PBMCs. The receptor source for this set is a human donor in good health.

This CDR3 reads CASSVGLSAAETQYF. The CDR3 nucleotides read TGTGCCAGCAGCGTAGGACTTTCGGCGGCGGAGACCCAGTACTTC. This chain uses TRBV9 with TRBJ2-5; no firm D call. V gave up 0 bases and J gave up 5 bases, with 14 bases separating them. Looked up from germline, CDR1 is SGDLS and CDR2 is YYNGEE. This CDR3 has 15 amino acids.

V gene TRBV7-9 combines with J gene TRBJ1-2, with TRBD1 as a possible D gene (6 bases). The ends were cut back, 10 bases at V and 2 bases at J, with 17 bases in the middle. Germline V CDR1 and CDR2: SEHNR, FQNEAQ (reference sequence). This CDR3 region has 14 residues. CDR3 nucleotides: TGTGCCACCCCTTGGCGGGGGCGAAACTATGGCTACACCTTC. Translated: CATPWRGRNYGYTF.

For this clone: Other nucleotide sequences from this sample produce the same CDR3. V gene TRBV5-5 combines with J gene TRBJ2-5, with TRBD1 as a possible D gene (5 bases). Trimming took off 0 bases at V and 2 bases at J, with 11 bases between the two ends. This CDR3 region has 15 residues. Per germline, CDR1 SGHKS and CDR2 YYEKEE (reference sequence). The CDR3 region is CASSLDGQPQETQYF. The CDR3 bases are TGTGCCAGCAGCTTGGACGGACAACCTCAAGAGACCCAGTACTTC.

The V and J genes are TRBV7-8 and TRBJ2-1, with 7 bases matching TRBD1. Germline V gene lookup returns CDR1 SGHVS and CDR2 FQNEAQ. The CDR3 contains 17 residues. J gave up 0 bases and V 5 bases, and 10 bases lay outside the gene matches. This CDR3 reads CASSPSRTGHSYNEQFF. The DNA for the CDR3 is TGTGCCAGCAGCCCATCCCGGACAGGACACTCCTACAATGAGCAGTTCTTC.

The genes are TRBV5-4 and TRBJ1-4; D call uncertain. Trimming left V 0 bases short and J 5 bases short, with 11 bases between. The CDR3 has 15 residues. Germline CDR1 SGHNT, CDR2 YYREEE (reference sequence). The CDR3 spells CASSLEVGRNEKLFF. In DNA form, the CDR3 reads TGTGCCAGCAGCTTGGAGGTCGGGAGAAATGAAAAACTGTTTTTT.

The chain has TRBV7-8 and TRBJ2-4, with TRBD1 matching over 8 bases. The CDR3 is made up of 18 amino acids. The germline V gene has CDR1 SGHVS and CDR2 FQNEAQ. J was trimmed by 0 bases and V by 4 bases; bases with no gene match: 11. The CDR3, as DNA: TGTGCCAGCAGCTCCCGGGACAGGTCTTCATTAGCCAAAAACATTCAGTACTTC. Encoded protein: CASSSRDRSSLAKNIQYF.

The chain uses TRBV11-2 and TRBJ2-7; D remains unclear. V gave up 5 bases and J gave up 2 bases, with 4 bases separating them. The CDR3 runs to 11 residues. CDR1 SGHAT and CDR2 FQNNGV come from the germline V gene. In DNA, the CDR3 is TGTGCCAGCAGCGTAACCTACGAGCAGTACTTC. Protein: CASSVTYEQYF. The full variable domain, rest sourced from reference TRBV11-2 and TRBJ2-7, is EAGVAQSPRYKIIEKRQSVAFWCNPISGHATLYWYQQILGQGPKLLIQFQNNGVVDDSQLPKDRFSAERLKGVDSTLKIQPAKLEDSAVYLCASSVTYEQYFGPGTRLTVT.

The chain carries TRBV2 and TRBJ1-4, with TRBD1 matching 11 bases. The CDR3 consists of 16 residues. Per germline, CDR1 SNHLY and CDR2 FYNNEI. The junction had 11 bases not matched to a gene; V was cut back by 7 bases and J by 7 bases. The CDR3 loop reads CASTGWDRGDREKLFF. The CDR3 DNA sequence: TGTGCCAGCACGGGATGGGACAGGGGGGATCGTGAAAAACTGTTTTTT.

The chain employs TRBV11-2 and TRBJ2-7, with D tentatively TRBD1 (5 bases). Germline V CDR1 and CDR2: SGHAT, FQNNGV. The V gene lost 5 bases and the J gene lost 0 bases, with 11 bases spanning the gap. CDR3 size: 14 residues. The CDR3 protein is CASSLTVVSYEQYF. Written as DNA, the CDR3 is TGTGCCAGCAGCCTGACAGTCGTCTCCTACGAGCAGTACTTC.

The V and J genes are TRBV2 and TRBJ1-1; 8 nucleotides line up with TRBD1. Losses at the gene ends were 4 bases for V and 2 bases for J; bases not matched to a gene: 6. CDR3 length: 15 amino acids. Germline-derived CDR1 and CDR2 are SNHLY and FYNNEI. CDR3: CASSVNRGVNTEAFF. CDR3 in DNA: TGTGCCAGCAGTGTAAACAGGGGGGTAAACACTGAAGCTTTCTTT. The whole variable domain, remainder taken from reference TRBV2 and TRBJ1-1, is EPEVTQTPSHQVTQMGQEVILRCVPISNHLYFYWYRQILGQKVEFLVSFYNNEISEKSEIFDDQFSVERPDGSNFTLKIRSTKLEDSAMYFCASSVNRGVNTEAFFGQGTRLTVV.

The gene calls are TRBV10-3 and TRBJ2-1; 7 positions match TRBD2. This CDR3 has 18 residues. Germline values: CDR1 ENHRY, CDR2 SYGVKD. J gave up 1 base and V 0 bases, and 9 bases lay outside the gene matches. CDR3 sequence reads: CAISESSRAGSSYNEQFF. CDR3 bases: TGTGCCATCAGTGAGTCCTCTAGAGCGGGAAGTTCCTACAATGAGCAGTTCTTC.

This rearrangement joins TRBV5-8 to TRBJ1-5, with 10 bases identical to TRBD1. There are 15 residues in the CDR3. V dropped 4 bases and J dropped 7; count of bases not matched to a gene: 8. In germline, CDR1 is SGHTS, CDR2 YDEGEE. CDR3 protein: CASSRRQGAGQPQHF. DNA for the CDR3: TGTGCCAGCAGCAGAAGACAGGGGGCGGGACAGCCCCAGCATTTT.

The J gene is TRBJ2-1, the V gene TRBV2; D may be TRBD1 (5 bases). The CDR3 covers 12 residues. The V end was cut by 9 bases, the J end by 2 bases, with 8 bases between. Per germline, CDR1 SNHLY and CDR2 FYNNEI. CDR3 protein: CASDRTYNEQFF. CDR3 DNA: TGTGCCAGTGACAGAACCTACAATGAGCAGTTCTTC. The full variable domain, with the rest looked up from reference TRBV2 and TRBJ2-1, is EPEVTQTPSHQVTQMGQEVILRCVPISNHLYFYWYRQILGQKVEFLVSFYNNEISEKSEIFDDQFSVERPDGSNFTLKIRSTKLEDSAMYFCASDRTYNEQFFGPGTRLTVL.

This rearrangement joins TRBV6-1 to TRBJ2-2, with 7 bases aligning to TRBD2. The V gene's germline CDR1 is MNHNS and CDR2 SASEGT. V lost 6 bases, J lost 7 bases, and 8 bases stayed unmatched. This CDR3 is built from 14 residues. CDR3 sequence (DNA): TGTGCCAGCAGCTTTGGGCGGGAGATCGGGGAGCTGTTTTTT. Its translation: CASSFGREIGELFF.

V is TRBV5-1 and J is TRBJ1-1; 11 positions agree with TRBD1. The length of the CDR3 is 13 residues. Looked up from germline, CDR1 is SGHRS and CDR2 is YFSETQ. V lost 6 bases to trimming and J lost 6 bases; unmatched junction nucleotides: 4. CDR3 sequence reads: CASIGQGASEAFF. CDR3 DNA: TGCGCCAGCATCGGACAGGGGGCTTCTGAAGCTTTCTTT.

The CDR3 sequence is CAISGTGGQVEQFF. The CDR3 bases are TGTGCCATCAGTGGGACAGGGGGGCAGGTTGAGCAGTTCTTC. This rearrangement joins TRBV10-3 to TRBJ2-1; 10 bases fit TRBD1. The CDR3 extends over 14 amino acids. The germline CDR1 and CDR2 sequences are ENHRY and SYGVKD. V lost 4 bases to trimming and J lost 9 bases; unmatched junction nucleotides: 6.

This chain connects TRBV11-3 to TRBJ2-1; D may be TRBD2 (5 bases). The CDR3 is 13 residues long. The V end was cut by 5 bases, the J end by 3 bases, with 8 bases between. Germline V lookup: CDR1 SGHNT, CDR2 YENEEA. The DNA for the CDR3 is TGTGCCAGCAGCCCCGGACTCTACAATGAGCAGTTCTTC. Encoded protein: CASSPGLYNEQFF.

The gene calls are TRBV6-5 and TRBJ2-1, with a possible D match to TRBD2 (5 bases). In germline, CDR1 is MNHEY, CDR2 SVGAGI. V was trimmed by 8 bases and J by 0 bases, leaving 14 bases between them. The CDR3 contains 15 residues. The DNA for the CDR3 is TGTGCCAGCCAGGAGAGTGGGAGCTCCTACAATGAGCAGTTCTTC. Residues: CASQESGSSYNEQFF.

J is TRBJ2-7 and V is TRBV7-2; D might be TRBD1 (5 bases). The ends were cut back, 6 bases at V and 6 bases at J, with 12 bases in the middle. CDR3 size: 12 residues. The germline V gene has CDR1 SGHTA and CDR2 FQGNSA. Here the CDR3 DNA reads TGTGCCAGCAGTTCATATCAGGGCGAGCAGTACTTC. It codes for CASSSYQGEQYF.

The gene calls are TRBV14 and TRBJ1-1; D gene ambiguous. CDR1 is SGHDN, CDR2 FVKESK, per germline. The CDR3 length is 15 residues. V was cut by 1 base and J by 1 base, with 10 bases left in between. This CDR3 is CASSQVPVPNTEAFF. The DNA of the CDR3 is TGTGCCAGCAGCCAAGTTCCGGTTCCGAACACTGAAGCTTTCTTT.

This clone was seen a single time. V gene TRBV19 combines with J gene TRBJ2-3, with TRBD2 identical over 11 bases. Per germline, CDR1 LNHDA and CDR2 SQIVND (reference sequence). The CDR3 length is 15 residues. With 7 bases clipped from V and 4 bases from J, the junction kept 7 bases outside the gene matches. CDR3 in amino acids: CASTSGRTGSDTQYF. The CDR3 bases are TGTGCCAGTACTAGCGGGAGGACGGGGTCAGATACGCAGTATTTT.

This chain connects TRBV5-1 to TRBJ2-5, with D perhaps matching TRBD2 (5 bases). With 0 bases removed from V and 5 bases from J, the gap between germline ends came to 17 bases. There are 16 residues in the CDR3. Germline CDR1 SGHRS, CDR2 YFSETQ. The CDR3 reads CASSLAPTRGGETQYF. For the CDR3, the DNA is TGCGCCAGCAGCTTGGCCCCCACACGGGGTGGGGAGACCCAGTACTTC.

This clone occurred a few times. CDR3 region: CASSQEPTPNYGYTF. The CDR3 nucleotides are TGCGCCAGCAGCCAAGAGCCAACACCTAACTATGGCTACACCTTC. The chain has TRBV4-1 and TRBJ1-2; D is ambiguous. CDR3 length equals 15 residues. V was pared by 0 bases and J by 0 bases, with 8 bases between. The germline CDR1 and CDR2 sequences are MGHRA and YSYEKL.

This clone has just one count. The gene calls are TRBV7-9 and TRBJ2-3; D is possibly TRBD1 (5 bases). The CDR3 totals 15 residues. The V end lost 5 bases, the J end lost 5 bases, and 17 bases lay between the germline ends. Germline V gene data show CDR1 as SEHNR and CDR2 as FQNEAQ (reference sequence). CDR3 in amino acids: CASSPSNQGLDTQYF. Here the CDR3 DNA reads TGTGCCAGCAGCCCGAGTAACCAGGGTTTAGATACGCAGTATTTT.

V is TRBV10-3 and J is TRBJ2-1, with TRBD2 matching 7 bases. The CDR3 sequence is 17 residues long. Germline V lookup: CDR1 ENHRY, CDR2 SYGVKD. V was pared by 2 bases and J by 5 bases, with 12 bases of the junction left unmatched. CDR3 in amino acids: CAISESFTAGRDNEQFF. DNA of the CDR3: TGTGCCATCAGTGAGAGTTTCACGGCAGGGAGGGACAATGAGCAGTTCTTC.

The chain carries TRBV7-9 and TRBJ2-7, with TRBD2 as a possible D gene (6 bases). CDR1 SEHNR and CDR2 FQNEAQ come from the germline V gene (reference sequence). Between the trimmed V and J ends, which lost 2 bases and 0 bases, there was a span of 14 bases. This CDR3 is 16 amino acids long. For the CDR3, the DNA is TGTGCCAGCAGCTTATTAGGGAGGAGGAGCTCCTACGAGCAGTACTTC. Translating it yields CASSLLGRRSSYEQYF. The whole variable domain, remainder taken from reference TRBV7-9 and TRBJ2-7, is DTGVSQNPRHKITKRGQNVTFRCDPISEHNRLYWYRQTLGQGPEFLTYFQNEAQLEKSRLLSDRFSAERPKGSFSTLEIQRTEQGDSAMYLCASSLLGRRSSYEQYFGPGTRLTVT.

CDR3 nucleotide sequence: TGTGCCAGCAGCTTCGGAATGGAACACAGCTATGGCTACACCTTC. Amino acid sequence: CASSFGMEHSYGYTF. V gene TRBV5-8 combines with J gene TRBJ1-2, with D unclear. The V gene's germline CDR1 is SGHTS and CDR2 YDEGEE. The germline V and J ends were trimmed by 2 bases and 4 bases, with 15 bases remaining between them. The CDR3 loop spans 15 amino acids.